Presented here are 31 T cell receptor beta chains from one specimen sequenced in a study of blood T cell repertoires in COVID-19. Assay: immunoSEQ multiplex PCR; the TCRdb copy retains only in-frame clones and omits some. Counted here are about 140,000 clones, 84% occurring once; the ten biggest clones make up 3% to 3.5%. What was sequenced was PBMCs or T cells enriched from blood (not recorded which). These receptor sequences come from a woman between 50 and 59 years old with acute COVID-19.

CDR3 in DNA: TGTGCCAGCAGCCCTCCCGAGGGGGCCACTGAAGCTTTCTTT. Translating gives CASSPPEGATEAFF. The chain has TRBV11-3 and TRBJ1-1, with 7 bases identical to TRBD1. The CDR3 contains 14 residues. Per germline, CDR1 SGHNT and CDR2 YENEEA. The V and J ends lost 5 bases and 4 bases, in that order; junction bases with no gene match: 7.

V usage is TRBV9 and J usage is TRBJ2-5; perhaps TRBD2 as D (5 bases). The V and J ends lost 3 bases and 3 bases respectively, with 12 bases between them. The CDR3 has 14 residues. The germline CDR1 and CDR2 sequences are SGDLS and YYNGEE. This CDR3 is CASSGGRPKETQYF. DNA of the CDR3: TGTGCCAGCAGCGGCGGGCGGCCAAAAGAGACCCAGTACTTC.

This clone was seen more than once but under ten times. As DNA, the CDR3 is TGTGCCAGCGGAAGATCCCGGACTAGCGGGAGGCATGAGCAGTTCTTC. Translated, it gives CASGRSRTSGRHEQFF. The rearrangement joins TRBV2 to TRBJ2-1; 14 bases line up with TRBD2. The CDR3 sequence is 16 residues long. In germline, CDR1 is SNHLY, CDR2 FYNNEI. The V segment lost 8 bases and the J segment 8 bases; nucleotides outside the gene matches: 11.

V is TRBV5-1 and J is TRBJ2-3; D is undetermined. The CDR3 sequence is 15 residues long. Per the germline V gene, CDR1 is SGHRS and CDR2 is YFSETQ. The germline V and J ends were trimmed by 2 bases and 4 bases, with 14 bases remaining between them. The CDR3 is CASSFLGTEADTQYF. CDR3 DNA: TGCGCCAGCAGCTTCCTAGGAACGGAAGCAGATACGCAGTATTTT. The full variable domain, in which reference TRBV5-1 and TRBJ2-3 provide the parts outside the CDR3, is KAGVTQTPRYLIKTRGQQVTLSCSPISGHRSVSWYQQTPGQGLQFLFEYFSETQRNKGNFPGRFSGRQFSNSRSEMNVSTLELGDSALYLCASSFLGTEADTQYFGPGTRLTVL.

The V and J genes are TRBV5-6 and TRBJ1-3, with D perhaps TRBD1 (5 bases). Germline values: CDR1 SGHDT, CDR2 YYEEEE. CDR3 length: 14 amino acids. Trimming removed 7 bases at V and 3 bases at J, with 14 bases between. The CDR3 DNA reads TGTGCCAGCGGAGGATGGGGACTTGGAAACACCATATATTTT. This gives the protein CASGGWGLGNTIYF.

The genes are TRBV28 and TRBJ2-7, with a tentative D call TRBD2 (6 bases). This CDR3 is 13 amino acids long. V lost 10 bases to trimming and J lost 2 bases, with 15 bases between them. Germline assignment: CDR1 MDHEN and CDR2 SYDVKM. CDR3 region: CATTGTDTYEQYF. In DNA, the CDR3 is TGTGCCACCACGGGGACTGACACCTACGAGCAGTACTTC.

V is TRBV9 and J is TRBJ2-3; 10 nucleotides align to TRBD1. The CDR3 is made up of 15 amino acids. Germline trimming cut 3 bases from V and 6 bases from J; bases unmatched to any gene: 7. CDR1 is SGDLS, CDR2 YYNGEE, per germline. CDR3 protein: CASSASGTGADTQYF. DNA for the CDR3: TGTGCCAGCAGCGCTTCCGGGACAGGGGCCGATACGCAGTATTTT.

V usage is TRBV5-4 and J usage is TRBJ2-5; perhaps TRBD2 as D (6 bases). The germline V gene encodes CDR1 SGHNT and CDR2 YYREEE (reference sequence). Trimming cost V 1 base and J 2 bases, with 15 bases left between them. This CDR3 is built from 16 residues. CDR3 DNA sequence: TGTGCCAGCAGCTTGTGGGGTAGCGGAGCTCAAGAGACCCAGTACTTC. This sequence encodes CASSLWGSGAQETQYF.

The chain uses TRBV5-1 and TRBJ2-5; 8 bases are shared with TRBD2. The CDR3 extends over 15 amino acids. The trim removed 4 bases at V and 2 bases at J, leaving 7 bases unmatched. Germline CDR1 is SGHRS and CDR2 is YFSETQ. CDR3 DNA: TGCGCCAGCAGCCGATACGTAGCGGGACAAGAGACCCAGTACTTC. Its protein product is CASSRYVAGQETQYF.

The genes are TRBV7-2 and TRBJ1-3; no clear D. The CDR3 runs 15 residues. Trimming removed 3 bases at V and 3 bases at J, with 12 bases between. Germline CDR1 and CDR2: SGHTA and FQGNSA. The CDR3 loop is CASSFDPRLGNTIYF. The CDR3 DNA reads TGTGCCAGCAGCTTCGATCCTAGGCTTGGAAACACCATATATTTT.

This chain uses TRBV7-9 with TRBJ2-2; D not certain. Germline V CDR1 and CDR2: SEHNR, FQNEAQ (reference sequence). Trimming shortened V by 2 bases and J by 4 bases, and 11 bases separated the two germline ends. The CDR3 is 15 amino acids. CDR3 sequence reads: CASSLFRTSTGELFF. CDR3 DNA sequence: TGTGCCAGCAGCTTATTCCGAACATCCACCGGGGAGCTGTTTTTT.

This chain links TRBV7-2 with TRBJ1-6; 8 bases fit TRBD1. The CDR3 loop spans 16 amino acids. Germline V gene lookup returns CDR1 SGHTA and CDR2 FQGNSA. The V segment lost 5 bases and the J segment 7 bases; nucleotides outside the gene matches: 10. CDR3 nucleotides: TGTGCCAGCAGCCTAACCTCCGGGACAGGAAATTCACCCCTCCACTTT. As protein: CASSLTSGTGNSPLHF.

The rearrangement links TRBV3-1 (or the pseudogene TRBV3-2) to TRBJ2-2, with 13 positions matching TRBD2. The germline CDR1 and CDR2 sequences are LGHDT and YNNKEL (reference sequence). This CDR3 contains 18 residues. The trim removed 1 base at V and 3 bases at J, leaving 5 bases unmatched. The CDR3 region has the DNA TGTGCCAGCAGCCAAGTAGGACTAGCGGGAGTTCACACCGGGGAGCTGTTTTTT. Its translation is CASSQVGLAGVHTGELFF.

The rearrangement joins TRBV7-9 to TRBJ2-1; 8 bases agree with TRBD1. This CDR3 spans 15 amino acids. Germline V gene data show CDR1 as SEHNR and CDR2 as FQNEAQ (reference sequence). J gave up 6 bases and V 5 bases, and 9 bases lay outside the gene matches. The CDR3 bases are TGTGCCAGCAGCGGAACAGGGGGTGGTGGCAATGAGCAGTTCTTC. The encoded protein is CASSGTGGGGNEQFF.

The CDR3 reads CASGGYSNQPQHF. The CDR3 DNA sequence: TGTGCCAGCGGGGGGTATAGCAATCAGCCCCAGCATTTT. The chain is built from TRBV2 and TRBJ1-5; D perhaps matches TRBD1 (5 bases). Deletions cut 8 bases from V and 0 bases from J, with 8 bases between. The CDR3 loop spans 13 amino acids. Per the germline V gene, CDR1 is SNHLY and CDR2 is FYNNEI.

The chain combines TRBV19 with TRBJ2-7; D is perhaps TRBD1 (5 bases). V was clipped by 3 bases and J by 2 bases, with 8 bases between them. This CDR3 is 13 amino acids long. Per germline, CDR1 LNHDA and CDR2 SQIVND (reference sequence). CDR3 sequence reads: CASSIGHTYEQYF. The CDR3 coding sequence is TGTGCCAGTAGTATTGGACACACCTACGAGCAGTACTTC.

The J gene is TRBJ2-2, the V gene TRBV19, with TRBD2 matching over 11 bases. The CDR3 is 15 residues long. V trimming: 5 bases; J trimming: 7 bases; junction bases outside the gene matches: 6. Looked up from germline, CDR1 is LNHDA and CDR2 is SQIVND (reference sequence). CDR3 sequence (DNA): TGTGCCAGTAGTGTAGCGGGAGGGTCGATCGGGGAGCTGTTTTTT. It translates to CASSVAGGSIGELFF.

The CDR3 sequence: CASSTRQGVDVAFF. The DNA of the CDR3 is TGTGCCAGCAGTACCCGACAGGGGGTGGACGTAGCTTTCTTT. This chain uses TRBV25-1 with TRBJ1-1; 9 nucleotides line up with TRBD1. V dropped 5 bases and J dropped 10; count of bases not matched to a gene: 11. Germline V gene data show CDR1 as MGHDK and CDR2 as SYGVNS. CDR3 length: 14 residues.

The chain is built from TRBV7-9 and TRBJ2-7; D perhaps matches TRBD2 (6 bases). CDR3 length equals 14 residues. Per germline, CDR1 SEHNR and CDR2 FQNEAQ (reference sequence). V gave up 5 bases and J gave up 2 bases, with 13 bases separating them. CDR3 coding DNA: TGTGCCAGCAGCACTAGCCTAACCCCCTACGAGCAGTACTTC. It translates to CASSTSLTPYEQYF.

The rearrangement joins TRBV10-1 to TRBJ2-2, with D perhaps matching TRBD2 (5 bases). The CDR3 totals 13 residues. V lost 5 bases and J 2 bases, leaving 6 bases between the germline ends. In germline, CDR1 is WNHNN, CDR2 SYGVQD (reference sequence). The DNA for the CDR3 is TGCGCCAGCAGTACGGGAAACACCGGGGAGCTGTTTTTT. Its protein is CASSTGNTGELFF.

This rearrangement joins TRBV10-3 to TRBJ2-7; 12 bases are shared with TRBD2. The CDR3 is 15 residues long. Germline V gene data show CDR1 as ENHRY and CDR2 as SYGVKD. Trimming removed 4 bases from V and 7 bases from J; junction bases left unmatched: 8. The CDR3 loop is CAISASSGRAGEQYF. The CDR3 coding sequence is TGTGCCATCAGTGCGTCTAGCGGGAGGGCGGGTGAGCAGTACTTC.

This clone was counted once. This chain links TRBV2 with TRBJ1-3; possible D gene TRBD1, 5 bases. There are 13 residues in the CDR3. Trimming shortened V by 9 bases and J by 2 bases, and 11 bases separated the two germline ends. Germline lookup yields CDR1 SNHLY and CDR2 FYNNEI. CDR3 nucleotide sequence: TGTGCCAGACGGCGGGGGGCTGGAAACACCATATATTTT. This translates into CARRRGAGNTIYF.

The V call is TRBV7-9, the J call TRBJ2-1; 11 nucleotides match TRBD2. Germline V gene sequence: CDR1 SEHNR, CDR2 FQNEAQ (reference sequence). The V and J ends lost 2 bases and 4 bases, in that order; junction bases with no gene match: 4. The CDR3 spans 16 residues. The CDR3 region has the DNA TGTGCCAGCAGCTTATGGCTAGCGGGAGGATACAATGAGCAGTTCTTC. Translated, it gives CASSLWLAGGYNEQFF.

This rearrangement joins TRBV29-1 to TRBJ2-1, with 7 bases fitting TRBD2. Per the germline V gene, CDR1 is SQVTM and CDR2 is ANQGSEA. The CDR3 covers 13 residues. This CDR3 is CLPAGEEDNEQFF. CDR3 sequence (DNA): TGCCTCCCGGCGGGAGAGGAAGACAATGAGCAGTTCTTC.

The chain couples TRBV5-8 to TRBJ1-4, with TRBD1 matching over 7 bases. The length of the CDR3 is 13 residues. CDR1 and CDR2 from the germline V gene are SGHTS and YDEGEE. The trim removed 4 bases at V and 5 bases at J, leaving 2 bases unmatched. This CDR3 is CASSPTGNEKLFF. The CDR3 nucleotides read TGTGCCAGCAGCCCGACAGGGAATGAAAAACTGTTTTTT.

This chain joins TRBV5-1 and TRBJ1-2; TRBD1 aligns across 11 bases. The CDR3 extends over 19 amino acids. Looked up from germline, CDR1 is SGHRS and CDR2 is YFSETQ. V was clipped by 0 bases and J by 3 bases; unmatched bases: 13. In DNA form, the CDR3 reads TGCGCCAGCAGCTTGGGATATGGAGTAGGACAGGGGGCCGACTATGGCTACACCTTC. Protein: CASSLGYGVGQGADYGYTF.

The V gene is TRBV11-2, the J gene TRBJ2-5; 7 bases match TRBD2. Losses at the gene ends were 1 base for V and 2 bases for J; bases not matched to a gene: 10. Germline V lookup: CDR1 SGHAT, CDR2 FQNNGV. This CDR3 is built from 17 residues. The CDR3 sequence is CASSLASGLAVQETQYF. The CDR3 DNA reads TGTGCCAGCAGCTTAGCTTCTGGTCTAGCGGTACAAGAGACCCAGTACTTC.

There are a few counts of this clone. This chain links TRBV6-1 with TRBJ1-4; TRBD1 agrees at 10 bases. The length of the CDR3 is 16 residues. CDR1 is MNHNS and CDR2 is SASEGT in the germline V gene. V lost 1 base, J lost 7 bases, and 6 bases stayed unmatched. In nucleotides, the CDR3 is TGTGCCAGCAGTGAAGACGGCGGGACAGGGGCTGAAAAACTGTTTTTT. It codes for CASSEDGGTGAEKLFF.

CDR3 DNA: TGTGCCAGCAGTCCCGGGACAGGGGCAATTAGCGTCCCCATCGGTGGGCAGTTCTTC. Amino acid sequence: CASSPGTGAISVPIGGQFF. The V call is TRBV28, the J call TRBJ2-1; the match to TRBD1 covers 10 bases. The ends lost 5 bases at V and 12 bases at J; junction bases unmatched: 25. The V gene's germline CDR1 is MDHEN and CDR2 SYDVKM. The CDR3 has 19 amino acids.

This chain joins TRBV7-9 and TRBJ1-2; 7 nucleotides align to TRBD1. CDR3 length: 14 amino acids. V shed 6 bases, J shed 0 bases, and the junction held 4 bases outside the gene matches. CDR1 is SEHNR, CDR2 FQNEAQ, per germline (reference sequence). CDR3 sequence reads: CASSWDSSNYGYTF. In nucleotides, the CDR3 is TGTGCCAGCAGTTGGGACAGCTCTAACTATGGCTACACCTTC. Complete variable domain (other parts from reference TRBV7-9 and TRBJ1-2): DTGVSQNPRHKITKRGQNVTFRCDPISEHNRLYWYRQTLGQGPEFLTYFQNEAQLEKSRLLSDRFSAERPKGSFSTLEIQRTEQGDSAMYLCASSWDSSNYGYTFGSGTRLTVV.

V gene TRBV30 combines with J gene TRBJ1-3; TRBD1 matches at 7 bases. The CDR3 contains 15 residues. The V gene end was trimmed by 4 bases and the J gene end by 3 bases; junction bases not matched to a gene: 9. The germline CDR1 and CDR2 sequences are GTSNPN and SVGIG (reference sequence). The CDR3 DNA sequence: TGTGCCTGGACCGACAGGGCGACTTATGGAAACACCATATATTTT. Translation: CAWTDRATYGNTIYF.